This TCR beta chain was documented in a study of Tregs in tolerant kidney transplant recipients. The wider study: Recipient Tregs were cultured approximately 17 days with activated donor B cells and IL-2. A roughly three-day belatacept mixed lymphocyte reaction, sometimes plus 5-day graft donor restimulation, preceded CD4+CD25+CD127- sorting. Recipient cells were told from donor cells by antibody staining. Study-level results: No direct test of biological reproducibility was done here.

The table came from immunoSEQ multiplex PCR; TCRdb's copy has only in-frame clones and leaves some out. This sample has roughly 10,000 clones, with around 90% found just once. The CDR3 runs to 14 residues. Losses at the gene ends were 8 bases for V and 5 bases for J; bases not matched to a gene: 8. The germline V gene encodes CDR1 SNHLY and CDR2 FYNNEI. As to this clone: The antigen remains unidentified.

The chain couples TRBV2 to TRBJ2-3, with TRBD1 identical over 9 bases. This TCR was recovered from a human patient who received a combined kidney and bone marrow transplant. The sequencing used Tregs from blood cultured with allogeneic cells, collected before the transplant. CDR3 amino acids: CASGVQGAGDTQYF. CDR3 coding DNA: TGTGCCAGCGGTGTACAGGGGGCTGGAGATACGCAGTATTTT.